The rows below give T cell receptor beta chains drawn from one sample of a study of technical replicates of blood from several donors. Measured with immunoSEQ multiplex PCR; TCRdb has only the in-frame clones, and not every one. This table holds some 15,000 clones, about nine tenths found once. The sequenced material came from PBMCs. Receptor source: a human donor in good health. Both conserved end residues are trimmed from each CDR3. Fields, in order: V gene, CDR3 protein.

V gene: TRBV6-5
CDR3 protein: ASRSEGAGTQY

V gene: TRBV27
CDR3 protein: ASSLLAGVGNYGYT

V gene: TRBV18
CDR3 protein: ASSPRAGQGALNYGYT

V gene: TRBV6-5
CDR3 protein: ASSYYTGSSYNEQF

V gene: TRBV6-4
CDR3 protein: ASSLTSDKDNEQF

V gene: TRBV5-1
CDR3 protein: ASSLGVAGDYEQY

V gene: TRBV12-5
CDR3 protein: ASGLVGGVGDTQY

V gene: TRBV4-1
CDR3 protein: ASSQDPLPGLRVRSYNEQF

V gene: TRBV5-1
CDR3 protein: ASSFNGVMNTEAF

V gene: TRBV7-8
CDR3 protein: ASSLDWGGYYGYT

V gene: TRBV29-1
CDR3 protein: SVRSASSYNEQF

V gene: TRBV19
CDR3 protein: ASSTSAGGSGELF

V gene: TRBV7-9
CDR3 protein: ASSLGQGNTIY

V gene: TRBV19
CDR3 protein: ASSNGGANVLT

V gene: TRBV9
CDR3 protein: ASSLRGGWGSYEQY

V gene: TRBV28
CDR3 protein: ASSSSGQGGGQY

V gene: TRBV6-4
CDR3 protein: ASSDRANYNEQF

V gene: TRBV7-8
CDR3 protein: ASSFLPPGTGSNTIY

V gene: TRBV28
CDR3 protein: ASTETGAGANVLT

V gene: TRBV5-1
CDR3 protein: ASSLAEASYEQY

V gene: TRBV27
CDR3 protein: ASSLDRGRNYGYT

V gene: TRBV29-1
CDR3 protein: SVEQGTGPDTQY

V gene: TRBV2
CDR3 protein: ASNYQETQY

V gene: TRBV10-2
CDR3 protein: ASSPWTGIGANQPQH

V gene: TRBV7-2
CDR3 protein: ASSLGGDRRVQPQH

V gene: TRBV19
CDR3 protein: ASSGRELSHNEQF

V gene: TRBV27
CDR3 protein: ASSYGQGAYEQY

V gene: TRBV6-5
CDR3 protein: ASSANRLETQY

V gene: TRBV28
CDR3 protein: ASSQGVTNEKLF

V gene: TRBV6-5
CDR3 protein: ASRDRGDTEAF

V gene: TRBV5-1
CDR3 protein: ASSPMTGGSYEQY

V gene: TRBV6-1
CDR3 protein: ATRDSFIETQY

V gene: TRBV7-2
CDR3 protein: ASSLADRGHYGYT

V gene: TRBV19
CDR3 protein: ASNDRSTDTQY

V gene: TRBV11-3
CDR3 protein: ASSHERREN

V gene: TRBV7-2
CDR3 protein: ASSRFQENTEAF

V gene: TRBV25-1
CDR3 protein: ASSQTGHTEAF

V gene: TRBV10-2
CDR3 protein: ASSGQGNTEAF

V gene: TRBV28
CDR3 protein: ASSEDKGHEQY

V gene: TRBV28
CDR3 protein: ASSGTTPLYEQY

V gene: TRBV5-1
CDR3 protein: ASSPTGVGETQY

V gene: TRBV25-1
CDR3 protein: ASSEYTSGAYNEQF

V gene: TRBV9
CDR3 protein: ASSVEGWARETQY

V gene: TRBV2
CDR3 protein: ASMGGTGGIEKLF

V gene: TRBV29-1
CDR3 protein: SSELAGTDTQY

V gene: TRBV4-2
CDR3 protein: ASSQVGTDTQY

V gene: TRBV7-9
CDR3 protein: ASSLGTSKPGNEKLF

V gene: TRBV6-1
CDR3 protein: ASKFQGANEQF

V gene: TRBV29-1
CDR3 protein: SVEGTVAAF

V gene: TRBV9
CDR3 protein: ASSTGPTPSYEQY

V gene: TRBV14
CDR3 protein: ASSLGVHEQY

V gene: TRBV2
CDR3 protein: ASRVVGNEKLF

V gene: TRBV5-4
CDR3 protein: ASSLAGQIERRGETQY